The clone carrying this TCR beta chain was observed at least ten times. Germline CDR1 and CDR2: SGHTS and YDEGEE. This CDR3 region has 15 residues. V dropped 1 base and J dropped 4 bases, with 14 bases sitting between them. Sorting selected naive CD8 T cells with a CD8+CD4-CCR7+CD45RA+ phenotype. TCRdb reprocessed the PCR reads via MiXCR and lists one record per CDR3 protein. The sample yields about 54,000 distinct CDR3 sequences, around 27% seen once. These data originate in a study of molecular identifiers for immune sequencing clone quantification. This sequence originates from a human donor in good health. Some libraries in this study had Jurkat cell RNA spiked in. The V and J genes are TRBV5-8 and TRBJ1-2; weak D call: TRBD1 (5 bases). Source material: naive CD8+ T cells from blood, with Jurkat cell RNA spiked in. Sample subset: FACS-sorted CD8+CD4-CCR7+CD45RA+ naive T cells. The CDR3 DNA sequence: TGTGCCAGCAGCTTGATGGCAGGGTCTCGCTATGGCTACACCTTC. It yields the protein CASSLMAGSRYGYTF.